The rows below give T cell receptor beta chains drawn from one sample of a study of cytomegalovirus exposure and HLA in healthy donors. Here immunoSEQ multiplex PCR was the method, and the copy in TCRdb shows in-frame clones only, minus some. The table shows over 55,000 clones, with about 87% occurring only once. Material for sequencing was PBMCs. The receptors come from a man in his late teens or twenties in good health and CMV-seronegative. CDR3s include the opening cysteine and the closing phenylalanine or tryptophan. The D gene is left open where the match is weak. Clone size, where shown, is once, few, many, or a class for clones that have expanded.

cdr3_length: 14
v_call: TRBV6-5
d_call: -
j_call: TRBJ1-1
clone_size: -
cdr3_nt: TGTGCCAGCAGTTACGGGGGCCCGAACACTGAAGCTTTCTTT
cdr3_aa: CASSYGGPNTEAFF

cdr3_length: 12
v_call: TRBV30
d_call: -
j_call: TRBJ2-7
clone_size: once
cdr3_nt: TGTGCCTGGAGTGTGAGCCGCCTCGAGCAGTACTTC
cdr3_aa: CAWSVSRLEQYF

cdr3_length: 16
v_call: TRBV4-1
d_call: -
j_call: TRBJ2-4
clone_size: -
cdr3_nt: TGCGCCAGCAGCCAAGAAGTTTTCTCTAGCCGGGACATTCAGTACTTC
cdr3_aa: CASSQEVFSSRDIQYF

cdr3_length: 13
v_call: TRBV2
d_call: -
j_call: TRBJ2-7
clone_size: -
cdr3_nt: TGTGCCAGCCTTGGGACACTCAAGGCCGAGCAGTACTTC
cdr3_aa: CASLGTLKAEQYF

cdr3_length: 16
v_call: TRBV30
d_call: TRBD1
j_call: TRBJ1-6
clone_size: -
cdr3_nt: TGTGCCTGGACCCTGGGACAGGGCGCTTATAATTCACCCCTCCACTTT
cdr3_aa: CAWTLGQGAYNSPLHF

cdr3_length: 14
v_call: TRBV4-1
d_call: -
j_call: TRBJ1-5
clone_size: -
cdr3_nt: TGCGCCAGCAGCCAAGTTCTGAGAGATCAGCCCCAGCATTTT
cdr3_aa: CASSQVLRDQPQHF

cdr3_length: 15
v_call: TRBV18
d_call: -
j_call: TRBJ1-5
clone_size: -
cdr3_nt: TGTGCCAGCTCACCCCAAGGAGGGGGCAATCAGCCCCAGCATTTT
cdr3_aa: CASSPQGGGNQPQHF

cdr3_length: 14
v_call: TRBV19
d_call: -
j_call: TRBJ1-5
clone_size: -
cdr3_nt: TGTGCCAGTAGTATTGGGGGGGGCAGGCAGCCCCAGCATTTT
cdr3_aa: CASSIGGGRQPQHF

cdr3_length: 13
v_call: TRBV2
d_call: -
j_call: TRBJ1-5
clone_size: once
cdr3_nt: TGTGCCAGCAGGCCGGGGTTCAATCAGCCCCAGCATTTT
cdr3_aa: CASRPGFNQPQHF

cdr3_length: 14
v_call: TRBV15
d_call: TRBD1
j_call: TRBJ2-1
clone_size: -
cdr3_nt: TGTGCCACCAGGAGGGGGGACAGGGACAATGAGCAGTTCTTC
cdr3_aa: CATRRGDRDNEQFF

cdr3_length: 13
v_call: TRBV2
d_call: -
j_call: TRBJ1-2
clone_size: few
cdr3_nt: TGTGCCAGCAATAGCAGGGGAAGTTATGGCTACACCTTC
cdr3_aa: CASNSRGSYGYTF

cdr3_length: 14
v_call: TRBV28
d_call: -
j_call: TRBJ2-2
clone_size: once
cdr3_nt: TGTGCCAGTACCGGGGGGCCGCGGACCGGGGAGCTGTTTTTT
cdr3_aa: CASTGGPRTGELFF

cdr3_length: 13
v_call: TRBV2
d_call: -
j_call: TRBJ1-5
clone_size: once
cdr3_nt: TGTGCCAGCAGTGGTCAGGACAGTCAGCCCCAGCATTTT
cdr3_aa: CASSGQDSQPQHF

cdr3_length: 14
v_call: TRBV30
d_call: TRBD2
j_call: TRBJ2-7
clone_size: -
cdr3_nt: TGTGCCTGGAGTGGCGGGAGCAGGGCCTACGAGCAGTACTTC
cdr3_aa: CAWSGGSRAYEQYF

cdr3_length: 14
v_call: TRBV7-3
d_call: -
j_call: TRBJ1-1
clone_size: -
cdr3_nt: TGTGCCAGCAGCGGCCCCCCGGGGAACACTGAAGCTTTCTTT
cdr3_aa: CASSGPPGNTEAFF

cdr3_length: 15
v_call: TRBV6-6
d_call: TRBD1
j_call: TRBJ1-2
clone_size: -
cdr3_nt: TGTGCCATCACCGAACAGGGGCGGGTAAACTATGGCTACACCTTC
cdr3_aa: CAITEQGRVNYGYTF

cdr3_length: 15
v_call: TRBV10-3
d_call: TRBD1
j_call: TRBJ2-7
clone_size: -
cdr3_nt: TGTGCCATCAGTGATCCCCGGGACAGACTATACGAGCAGTACTTC
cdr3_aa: CAISDPRDRLYEQYF

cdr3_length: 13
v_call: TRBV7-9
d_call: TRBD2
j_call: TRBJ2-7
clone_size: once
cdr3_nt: TGTGCCAGCATACTAGCGGGGGTTGACGAGCAGTACTTC
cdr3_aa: CASILAGVDEQYF

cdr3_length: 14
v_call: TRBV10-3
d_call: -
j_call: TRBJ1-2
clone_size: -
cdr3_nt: TGTGCCATCAGTGAGTCATCGGGGGGGCATGGCTACACCTTC
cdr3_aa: CAISESSGGHGYTF

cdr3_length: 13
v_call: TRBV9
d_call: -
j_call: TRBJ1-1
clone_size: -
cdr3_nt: TGTGCCAGCCGACCTCCGGGGAACACTGAAGCTTTCTTT
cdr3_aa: CASRPPGNTEAFF

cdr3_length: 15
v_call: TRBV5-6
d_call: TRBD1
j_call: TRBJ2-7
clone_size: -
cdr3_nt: TGTGCCAGCAGCCCCCTCGGGACAGGGGGCTACGAGCAGTACTTC
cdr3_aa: CASSPLGTGGYEQYF

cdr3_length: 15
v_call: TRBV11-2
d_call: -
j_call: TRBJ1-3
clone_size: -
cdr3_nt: TGTGCCAGCAGCTTAATTAACTTATTAGGAAACACCATATATTTT
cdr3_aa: CASSLINLLGNTIYF

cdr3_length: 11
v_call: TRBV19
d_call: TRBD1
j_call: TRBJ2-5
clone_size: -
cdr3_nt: TGTGCCAGTAGGACAGGGGAGACCCAGTACTTC
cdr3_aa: CASRTGETQYF

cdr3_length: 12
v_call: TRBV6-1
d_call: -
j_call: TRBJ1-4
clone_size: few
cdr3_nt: TGTGCCAGCGGATCAGACGCAGGAAAACTGTTTTTT
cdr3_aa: CASGSDAGKLFF

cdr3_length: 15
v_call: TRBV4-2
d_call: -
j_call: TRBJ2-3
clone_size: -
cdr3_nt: TGTGCCAGCAGCCAAGAATTCAGGGGAACAGATACGCAGTATTTT
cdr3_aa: CASSQEFRGTDTQYF

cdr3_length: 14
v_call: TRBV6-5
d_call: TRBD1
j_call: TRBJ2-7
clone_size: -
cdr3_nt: TGTGCCAGCAGTTCCGGGACAGGCCCCCACGAGCAGTACTTC
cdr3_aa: CASSSGTGPHEQYF

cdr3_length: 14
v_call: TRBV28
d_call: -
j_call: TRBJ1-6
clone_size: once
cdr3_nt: TGTGCCAGCCGCTATCCAGGGGACGGTTCACCCCTCCACTTT
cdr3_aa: CASRYPGDGSPLHF

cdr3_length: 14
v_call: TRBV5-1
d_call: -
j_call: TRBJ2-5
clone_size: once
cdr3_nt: TGCGCCAGCAGCTTGGATGGGGCTCTAGAGACCCAGTACTTC
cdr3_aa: CASSLDGALETQYF

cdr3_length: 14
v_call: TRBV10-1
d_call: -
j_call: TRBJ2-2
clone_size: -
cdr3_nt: TGCGCCAGCAGTGAGGGTCACAGGACCGGGGAGCTGTTTTTT
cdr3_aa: CASSEGHRTGELFF

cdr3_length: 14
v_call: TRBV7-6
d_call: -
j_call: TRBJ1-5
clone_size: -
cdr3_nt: TGTGCCAGCAGCTTATTTAGTTCCAATCAGCCCCAGCATTTT
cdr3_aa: CASSLFSSNQPQHF

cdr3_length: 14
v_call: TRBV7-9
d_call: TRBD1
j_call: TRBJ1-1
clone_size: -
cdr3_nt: TGTGCCAGCAGCCCGGGGACAGTTAACACTGAAGCTTTCTTT
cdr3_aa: CASSPGTVNTEAFF

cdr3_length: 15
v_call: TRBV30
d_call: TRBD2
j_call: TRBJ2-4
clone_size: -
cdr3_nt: TGTGCCTGGAGGCTAGCGGGGGTAGCCAAAAACATTCAGTACTTC
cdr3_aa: CAWRLAGVAKNIQYF

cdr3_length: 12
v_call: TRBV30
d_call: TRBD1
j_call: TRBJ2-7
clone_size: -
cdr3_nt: TGTGCCTGGAGTGTGGGGGACAGTTTACAGTACTTC
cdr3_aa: CAWSVGDSLQYF

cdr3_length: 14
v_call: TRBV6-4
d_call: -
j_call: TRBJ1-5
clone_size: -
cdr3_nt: TGTGCCAGCAGTGAGGACATTTTTGACGGGCCCCAGCATTTT
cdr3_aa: CASSEDIFDGPQHF

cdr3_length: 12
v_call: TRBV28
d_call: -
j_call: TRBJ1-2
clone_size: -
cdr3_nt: TGTGCCAGCAGTTTTGACCAGGGAGGCTACACCTTC
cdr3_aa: CASSFDQGGYTF

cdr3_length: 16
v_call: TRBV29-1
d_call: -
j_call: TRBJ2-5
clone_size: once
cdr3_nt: TGCAGCGTTGAGGTCCAGGGCCTCGAAAAGGGGGAGACCCAGTACTTC
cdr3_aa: CSVEVQGLEKGETQYF

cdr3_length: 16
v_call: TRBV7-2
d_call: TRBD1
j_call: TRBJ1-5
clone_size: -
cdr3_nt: TGTGCCAGCAGCCCGGAGACAGGGAGAAGCAATCAGCCCCAGCATTTT
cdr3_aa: CASSPETGRSNQPQHF

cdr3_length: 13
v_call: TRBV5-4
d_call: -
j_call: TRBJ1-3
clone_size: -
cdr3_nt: TGTGCCAGCAGTCCCTCGCGAGGAAACACCATATATTTT
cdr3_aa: CASSPSRGNTIYF

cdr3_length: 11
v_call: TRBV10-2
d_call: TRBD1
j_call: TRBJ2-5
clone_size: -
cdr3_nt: TGCGCCAGTGGGACAGGCGAGACCCAGTACTTC
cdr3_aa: CASGTGETQYF

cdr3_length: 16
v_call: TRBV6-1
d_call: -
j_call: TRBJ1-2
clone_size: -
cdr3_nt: TGTGCCAGCAGTGCCGATGGACTCCAGGGGAGGGGTGGCTACACCTTC
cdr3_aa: CASSADGLQGRGGYTF

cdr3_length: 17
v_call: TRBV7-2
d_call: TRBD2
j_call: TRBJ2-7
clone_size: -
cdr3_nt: TGTGCCAGCAGCGCCCCTAAGGTGCGGGGGTCTCCCCACGAGCAGTACTTC
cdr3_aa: CASSAPKVRGSPHEQYF

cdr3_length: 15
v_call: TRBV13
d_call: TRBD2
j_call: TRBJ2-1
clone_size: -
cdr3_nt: TGTGCCAGCAGATATACCGGGACTAGACACAATGAGCAGTTCTTC
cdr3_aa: CASRYTGTRHNEQFF

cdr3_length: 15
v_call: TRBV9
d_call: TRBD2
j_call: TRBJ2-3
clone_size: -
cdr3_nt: TGTGCCAGCAGCGTAGGGGGGGGAGGGTGGGATACGCAGTATTTT
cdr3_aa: CASSVGGGGWDTQYF

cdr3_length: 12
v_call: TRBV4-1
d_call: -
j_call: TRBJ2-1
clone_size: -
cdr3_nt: TGCGCCAGCAGCCTGCAGGGGAATGAGCAGTTCTTC
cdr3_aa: CASSLQGNEQFF

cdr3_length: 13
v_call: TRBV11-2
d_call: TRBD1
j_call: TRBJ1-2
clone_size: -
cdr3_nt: TGTGCCAGCAGCGGACAGGGACGAAGTGGCTACACCTTC
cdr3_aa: CASSGQGRSGYTF

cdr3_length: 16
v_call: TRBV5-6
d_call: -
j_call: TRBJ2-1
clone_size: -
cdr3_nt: TGTGCCAGCAGCCCAGGGCCGACAAGCTCCTACAATGAGCAGTTCTTC
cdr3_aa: CASSPGPTSSYNEQFF

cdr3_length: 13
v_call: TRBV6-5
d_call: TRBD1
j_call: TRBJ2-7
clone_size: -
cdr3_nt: TGTGCCACCTCTCTGGGGACAGGGTACGAGCAGTACTTC
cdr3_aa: CATSLGTGYEQYF

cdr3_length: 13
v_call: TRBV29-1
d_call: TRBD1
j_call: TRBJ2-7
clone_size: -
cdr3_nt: TGCAGCGTAAGACAGGGGCTCTCCTACGAGCAGTACTTC
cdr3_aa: CSVRQGLSYEQYF

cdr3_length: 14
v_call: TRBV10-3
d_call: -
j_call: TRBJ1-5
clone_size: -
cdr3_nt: TGTGCCATCAGTGAGTCCGGGGGAGGACAGCCCCAGCATTTT
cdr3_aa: CAISESGGGQPQHF

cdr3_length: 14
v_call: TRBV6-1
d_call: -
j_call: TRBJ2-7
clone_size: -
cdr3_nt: TGTGCCACCTATGACAGGCCTAGCTCCTACGAGCAGTACTTC
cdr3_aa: CATYDRPSSYEQYF

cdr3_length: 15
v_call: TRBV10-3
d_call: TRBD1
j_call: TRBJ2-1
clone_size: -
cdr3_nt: TGTGCCATCAAAGGTTCAGGGGGCCAATACAATGAGCAGTTCTTC
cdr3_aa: CAIKGSGGQYNEQFF

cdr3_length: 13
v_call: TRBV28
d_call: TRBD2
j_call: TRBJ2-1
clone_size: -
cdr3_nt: TGTGCCATCAACCGGGAGGGAGACAATGAGCAGTTCTTC
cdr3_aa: CAINREGDNEQFF

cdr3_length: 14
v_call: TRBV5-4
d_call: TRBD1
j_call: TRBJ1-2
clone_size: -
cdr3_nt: TGTGCCAGCAGCACTAGGGACAGGAGCTATGGCTACACCTTC
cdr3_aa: CASSTRDRSYGYTF

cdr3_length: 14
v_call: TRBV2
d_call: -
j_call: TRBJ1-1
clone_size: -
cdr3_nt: TGTGCCAGCAGTGAACCTCAGGTTAACGCTGAAGCTTTCTTT
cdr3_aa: CASSEPQVNAEAFF

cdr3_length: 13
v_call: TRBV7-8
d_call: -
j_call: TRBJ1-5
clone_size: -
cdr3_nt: TGTGCCAGCAGCGGGGGGGGAAATCAGCCCCAGCATTTT
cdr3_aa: CASSGGGNQPQHF